Sequencing of this TCR beta chain was carried out in a study of graft-versus-host responses after intestinal transplantation. About the research overall: Isolated intestinal, liver-intestinal, or multivisceral transplants were what recipients had. The study gave all recipients anti-thymocyte globulin induction, then tacrolimus and steroids for two to three years.

The method was immunoSEQ multiplex PCR; TCRdb's version includes in-frame clones alone and lacks a portion of them. Among about 37,000 clones listed, roughly 87% were seen once. This CDR3 contains 15 residues. CDR1 MNHNS and CDR2 SASEGT come from the germline V gene. With 1 base removed from V and 5 bases from J, the gap between germline ends came to 12 bases. Investigators treated the graft tissue so that it released intraepithelial and lamina propria lymphocytes. V gene TRBV6-1 combines with J gene TRBJ1-5; D is ambiguous. This clonotype was sampled from a human patient who received an intestinal transplant, so some T cells may come from the graft donor. The material was ileum tissue, obtained almost 210 days after intestinal transplant. The CDR3 region is CASSEVAGGDQPQHF. The CDR3, as DNA: TGTGCCAGCAGTGAAGTGGCAGGTGGGGATCAGCCCCAGCATTTT.